This is a list of T cell receptor beta chains from one sample in a study of response to subunit inactivated influenza vaccine. TCRdb called the RT-PCR reads again in MiXCR, with one record for every CDR3 protein. The table lists 550,000 to 600,000 distinct CDR3 sequences, over 9.5% of them singletons. Sequencing used PBMCs from blood, obtained on the day of vaccination. Receptors were obtained from a man aged 45 to 65 who received an inactivated influenza vaccine. CDR3s include the opening cysteine and the closing phenylalanine or tryptophan. A D gene is named only where the DNA matches it firmly. The size entry is marked missing in some rows and otherwise reads once, few, many or a size class.

d_call | j_call | v_call | clone_size | cdr3_nt | cdr3_aa
. | TRBJ2-5 | TRBV21-1 | few | TGTGCCAGCAGCAAGCTAGCGGGGGGGCGAGTAATTCAAGAGACCCAGTACTTC | CASSKLAGGRVIQETQYF
. | TRBJ2-1 | TRBV11-2 | . | TGTGCCAGCAGCTGGTTTGAATTACGGACAACCCGCCTTTGGTACAATGAGCAGTTCTTC | CASSWFELRTTRLWYNEQFF
TRBD2 | TRBJ2-7 | TRBV6-2/TRBV6-3 | . | TGTGCCAGCAGTACGACTAGCGGGAGCTCCTACGAGCAGTACTTC | CASSTTSGSSYEQYF
. | TRBJ1-5 | TRBV12-3/TRBV12-4 | . | TGTGCCAGCAGCCGCTCGACAGCTAGGGACCCCCAGCATTTT | CASSRSTARDPQHF
TRBD1 | TRBJ2-1 | TRBV6-2/TRBV6-3 | . | TGTGCCAGCAGTCTCAACAGGGGGCTCTACAATGAGCAGTTCTTC | CASSLNRGLYNEQFF
TRBD2 | TRBJ2-3 | TRBV28 | . | TGTGCCAGCAGACCTCGACTAGCGGGAGGAGGCACAGATACGCAGTATTTT | CASRPRLAGGGTDTQYF
. | TRBJ2-1 | TRBV6-2/TRBV6-3 | . | TGTGCCAGCAGCCCTTTCTCCGGGAGTGAGCAGTTCTTC | CASSPFSGSEQFF
. | TRBJ2-1 | TRBV20-1 | few | TGCAGTGCTAGAGCTGCTTTGGGGTCGAGCTCCTACAATGAGCAGTTCTTC | CSARAALGSSSYNEQFF
TRBD1 | TRBJ1-5 | TRBV5-1 | few | TGCGCCAGCAGACAAAACAGGGGAGCAAGCGGGGTCTATAGCAATCAGCCCCAGCATTTT | CASRQNRGASGVYSNQPQHF
TRBD1 | TRBJ2-7 | TRBV29-1 | many | TGCAGCGTTGAAAAGGGACAGGGCGTTTCCTACGAGCAGTACTTC | CSVEKGQGVSYEQYF
TRBD1 | TRBJ2-5 | TRBV6-1 | . | TGTGCCAGCAGTGCGAAGGGACAGCGCCTAGGAGAGACCCAGTACTTC | CASSAKGQRLGETQYF
. | TRBJ2-2 | TRBV5-1 | many | TGCGCCAGCAGCTTGGGATGGAGTGGCACCGGGGAGCTGTTTTTT | CASSLGWSGTGELFF
TRBD2 | TRBJ2-1 | TRBV18 | . | TGTGCCAGCTCACCATCTAGCGGGGGATCATTTTACAATGAGCAGTTCTTC | CASSPSSGGSFYNEQFF